These 9 T cell receptor beta chains originate from one sample sequenced in a study of T cells after yellow fever vaccination. TCRdb itself ran the 5' RACE reads through MiXCR, one entry per CDR3 protein. The profile shows hundreds of thousands of distinct CDR3 sequences, about 19% of them singletons. This specimen consisted of PBMCs, obtained before the yellow fever booster vaccination. These receptors were collected from a man younger than 35 who received the YFV17D yellow fever vaccine.

The chain links TRBV5-6 to TRBJ2-7; possibly TRBD1 or TRBD2 for D (5 bases each). V lost 7 bases, J lost 4 bases, and 18 bases lay in between. The germline V gene has CDR1 SGHDT and CDR2 YYEEEE. The CDR3 has 14 amino acids. The CDR3 DNA reads TGTGCCAGCGGACCATGGGGGAGCCGGTACGAGCAGTACGTC. The encoded protein is CASGPWGSRYEQYV.

Only one count was recorded for this clonotype. This chain connects TRBV4-1 to TRBJ2-2, with D possibly TRBD2 on 5 matching bases. CDR1 and CDR2 from the germline V gene are MGHRA and YSYEKL. V dropped 6 bases and J dropped 5 bases, with 16 bases sitting between them. The CDR3 contains 15 residues. CDR3 DNA: TGCGCCAGCAGTCGGGAACCGACGGGAACCGGGGAGCTGTTTTTT. Amino acid sequence: CASSREPTGTGELFF.

In its sample, this clonotype was seen a few times. The chain joins TRBV5-1 to TRBJ2-1; 10 positions agree with TRBD1. The CDR3 totals 16 residues. CDR1 SGHRS and CDR2 YFSETQ come from the germline V gene. V dropped 0 bases and J dropped 7; count of bases not matched to a gene: 7. Here the CDR3 reads CASSLAGGQGINEQFF. CDR3 coding DNA: TGCGCCAGCAGCTTGGCCGGGGGACAGGGGATTAATGAGCAGTTCTTC.

This clonotype was observed a handful of times. The chain uses TRBV7-2 and TRBJ2-7, with D possibly being TRBD1 or TRBD2 (6 bases each). This CDR3 has 14 amino acids. V shed 1 base and J shed 0 bases, with 7 bases lying between them. CDR1 and CDR2 (germline): SGHTA, FQGNSA. CDR3 nucleotide sequence: TGTGCCAGCAGCTTAGGGGGGGCCTCCTACGAGCAGTACTTC. Translated: CASSLGGASYEQYF.

This clonotype was picked up a small number of times. The V gene is TRBV4-1, the J gene TRBJ1-5; D gene unclear. The germline V gene has CDR1 MGHRA and CDR2 YSYEKL. Trimming left V 1 base short and J 0 bases short, with 16 bases between. CDR3 length equals 18 residues. This CDR3 reads CASSQVISTLYSNQPQHF. The CDR3, as DNA: TGCGCCAGCAGCCAAGTCATTTCGACACTGTATAGCAATCAGCCCCAGCATTTT.

The chain links TRBV10-3 to TRBJ1-3; D remains ambiguous. This CDR3 region has 16 residues. Germline V gene lookup returns CDR1 ENHRY and CDR2 SYGVKD. Trimming removed 0 bases from V and 0 bases from J, with 9 bases in between. CDR3 sequence: CAISESRSHSGNTIYF. CDR3 bases: TGTGCCATCAGTGAGTCGCGTAGCCACTCTGGAAACACCATATATTTT.

Only a few counts were recorded for this clonotype. This CDR3 reads CASSLEGLGEQYF. In DNA form, the CDR3 reads TGTGCCAGCAGCTTAGAGGGGTTGGGCGAGCAGTACTTC. The chain employs TRBV5-4 and TRBJ2-7; D is perhaps TRBD1 or TRBD2 (5 bases each). Trimming removed 2 bases from V and 6 bases from J, with 12 bases in between. The V gene's germline CDR1 is SGHNT and CDR2 YYREEE (reference sequence). The CDR3 sequence is 13 residues long.

CDR3 sequence reads: CASSEAWTGGEETQYF. The CDR3 bases are TGTGCCAGCAGTGAAGCCTGGACTGGCGGGGAAGAGACCCAGTACTTC. This chain uses TRBV6-1 with TRBJ2-5, with D maybe TRBD2 (6 bases). Trimming removed 0 bases from V and 3 bases from J, with 14 bases in between. The CDR3 covers 16 residues. The germline gives CDR1 MNHNS, CDR2 SASEGT.

This clonotype was found a few times. This rearrangement joins TRBV20-1 to TRBJ2-1; 9 positions match TRBD2. V dropped 6 bases and J dropped 3; count of bases not matched to a gene: 6. The V gene's germline CDR1 is DFQATT and CDR2 SNEGSKA (reference sequence). CDR3 length equals 14 residues. CDR3 sequence: CSAPGTSFYNEQFF. The CDR3 DNA follows: TGCAGTGCCCCCGGGACTAGCTTCTACAATGAGCAGTTCTTC.